The clone carrying this T cell receptor beta chain has just a few counts. The CDR3 runs 13 residues. Germline-derived CDR1 and CDR2 are SQVTM and ANQGSEA. V shed 7 bases and J 2 bases; nucleotides not matched to a gene: 4. The sample belongs to a study of human T cells and chemical hapten exposure. Background on the study: Throughout the roughly 22-week study, diphenylcyclopropenone was applied weekly to the patients' scalps.

It was the library that attached unique molecular identifiers to individual cDNA molecules. TCRdb used MiXCR to reprocess the RACE reads, holding one entry per CDR3 protein. The repertoire holds around 350,000 distinct CDR3 sequences, with around 5.5% as singletons. Noted time point: pre-sensitization, week 0. Treatment: therapeutic diphenylcyclopropenone sensitization with weekly scalp DPC. Extraction of total RNA was performed on unfractionated whole blood. The sequence was collected from a young woman with alopecia areata. Some clones in this sample may be carry-over from other donors' samples. Material: whole blood, obtained in connection with sensitization to the hapten diphenylcyclopropenone (DPC). The chain couples TRBV29-1 to TRBJ2-2, with 7 bases that match TRBD1. In DNA, the CDR3 is TGCAGCGCGGGACAGACAAACACCGGGGAGCTGTTTTTT. Protein sequence: CSAGQTNTGELFF.